The rows below give T cell receptor beta chains drawn from one sample of a study of shared clonotypes between healthy human individuals. Measured with immunoSEQ multiplex PCR; TCRdb has only the in-frame clones, and not every one. This table has about 1 million clones, around 78% appearing once. The source material was memory CD4+ T cells from PBMCs. Receptors originate from a man between 18 and 35 years old in good health. Some clones in this sample may be carry-over from other donors' samples. CDR3s include the opening cysteine and the closing phenylalanine or tryptophan. D genes are given only for firm matches.

j_call: TRBJ1-1; d_call: NA; v_call: TRBV6-6; cdr3_aa: CASRPVGGTEAFF
j_call: TRBJ2-4; d_call: NA; v_call: TRBV6-5; cdr3_aa: CASTSPGTKNIQYF
j_call: TRBJ1-4; d_call: NA; v_call: TRBV4-1; cdr3_aa: CATRWSGADNEKLFF
j_call: TRBJ2-1; d_call: NA; v_call: TRBV6-1; cdr3_aa: CAGTRDLLNNEQFF
j_call: TRBJ2-2; d_call: NA; v_call: TRBV7-3; cdr3_aa: CASSFVSTGELFF
j_call: TRBJ2-3; d_call: TRBD2; v_call: TRBV11-3; cdr3_aa: CASSLGRGGSAADTQYF
j_call: TRBJ2-1; d_call: TRBD2; v_call: TRBV2; cdr3_aa: CASREGLAGGAGEQFF
j_call: TRBJ1-5; d_call: NA; v_call: TRBV4-3; cdr3_aa: CASSQDRQSNQPQHF
j_call: TRBJ1-1; d_call: NA; v_call: TRBV28; cdr3_aa: CASSRGRENTEAFF
j_call: TRBJ2-1; d_call: TRBD1; v_call: TRBV10-3; cdr3_aa: CAVWDSSYNEQFF
j_call: TRBJ2-6; d_call: NA; v_call: TRBV27; cdr3_aa: CASSLLGGRGANVLTF
j_call: TRBJ2-3; d_call: TRBD1; v_call: TRBV7-3; cdr3_aa: CASSPQGVGTDTQYF
j_call: TRBJ2-2; d_call: NA; v_call: TRBV7-6; cdr3_aa: CASRRLTGEAGELFF
j_call: TRBJ2-3; d_call: TRBD1; v_call: TRBV7-2; cdr3_aa: CASSLPGQGFSWSADTQYF
j_call: TRBJ1-1; d_call: NA; v_call: TRBV28; cdr3_aa: CASREQNTEAFF
j_call: TRBJ2-1; d_call: NA; v_call: TRBV18; cdr3_aa: CASSPLQINNEQFF
j_call: TRBJ1-5; d_call: NA; v_call: TRBV12-2; cdr3_aa: CASRPTGASNQPQHF
j_call: TRBJ1-4; d_call: NA; v_call: TRBV5-1; cdr3_aa: CASSPRGDTTNEKLFF
j_call: TRBJ2-6; d_call: NA; v_call: TRBV5-3; cdr3_aa: CARSYLPTGENSGANVLTF
j_call: TRBJ2-1; d_call: NA; v_call: TRBV7-8; cdr3_aa: CASSLTRAVSSYNEQFF
j_call: TRBJ2-5; d_call: NA; v_call: TRBV7-9; cdr3_aa: CASSPPGGRETQYF
j_call: TRBJ1-5; d_call: NA; v_call: TRBV5-1; cdr3_aa: CASSRDPGGQPQHF
j_call: TRBJ2-2; d_call: TRBD2; v_call: TRBV2; cdr3_aa: CASSEASAGGGRELFF
j_call: TRBJ2-2; d_call: NA; v_call: TRBV4-3; cdr3_aa: CASSQDKVAGELFF
j_call: TRBJ2-6; d_call: NA; v_call: TRBV7-6; cdr3_aa: CASSLVGSSGANVLTF
j_call: TRBJ2-7; d_call: TRBD1; v_call: TRBV6-5; cdr3_aa: CASSRRDRGNYEQYF
j_call: TRBJ1-2; d_call: NA; v_call: TRBV29-1; cdr3_aa: CSIVRAQDGYTF
j_call: TRBJ1-1; d_call: TRBD1; v_call: TRBV6-5; cdr3_aa: CASSYSNGAGGTEAFF
j_call: TRBJ2-1; d_call: TRBD2; v_call: TRBV27; cdr3_aa: CASSLTRRERAYNEQFF
j_call: TRBJ1-5; d_call: TRBD1; v_call: TRBV7-9; cdr3_aa: CASSRGDREDQPQHF
j_call: TRBJ2-7; d_call: TRBD1; v_call: TRBV7-8; cdr3_aa: CASSSRETGGSYEQYF
j_call: TRBJ2-3; d_call: NA; v_call: TRBV4-1; cdr3_aa: CASSLLAGSTDTQYF
j_call: TRBJ2-2; d_call: NA; v_call: TRBV29-1; cdr3_aa: CSVARGNTGELFF
j_call: TRBJ1-2; d_call: NA; v_call: TRBV30; cdr3_aa: CAWSVGVGYGYTF
j_call: TRBJ1-1; d_call: TRBD1; v_call: TRBV7-8; cdr3_aa: CASSPQGQGVAEAFF
j_call: TRBJ2-7; d_call: NA; v_call: TRBV7-2; cdr3_aa: CASSSRGPSVIEQYF
j_call: TRBJ2-3; d_call: NA; v_call: TRBV7-2; cdr3_aa: CASSVLGTPEDTQYF
j_call: TRBJ2-6; d_call: NA; v_call: TRBV6-1; cdr3_aa: CASGLTSGANVLTF
j_call: TRBJ1-3; d_call: NA; v_call: TRBV7-2; cdr3_aa: CASSRGQTPGNTIYF
j_call: TRBJ1-2; d_call: NA; v_call: TRBV6-1; cdr3_aa: CASGRVDGYGYTF
j_call: TRBJ2-1; d_call: NA; v_call: TRBV6-5; cdr3_aa: CASSYSTDRSREQFF